Following are 26 T cell receptor beta chains from one sample sequenced in a study of blood T cell repertoires in COVID-19 (dated by TCRdb to 2020 to 2022). Libraries came from the immunoSEQ multiplex PCR assay. This immuneACCESS table, as held by TCRdb, lists in-frame sequences with V and J called but not all clones. Of the missing ones, under half trace to an unresolved V gene in checked studies; the others have no known cause. The table for this sample lists around 230,000 clones; 80% to 90% of them were counted only once. Around 3.5% of the sample is held by the ten biggest clonotypes. The specimen was PBMCs or T cells enriched from blood (not recorded which). The receptor set was obtained from a middle-aged woman with acute COVID-19.

This chain uses TRBV4-3 with TRBJ2-6, with D possibly TRBD1 on 5 matching bases. The CDR3 runs 19 residues. Germline loops: CDR1 LGHNA, CDR2 YSLEER. V was trimmed by 0 bases and J by 4 bases, leaving 19 bases between them. CDR3 residues: CASSQDKWPQVRGANVLTF. As DNA, the CDR3 is TGCGCCAGCAGCCAAGATAAGTGGCCACAGGTTAGAGGGGCCAACGTCCTGACTTTC.

This rearrangement joins TRBV6-4 to TRBJ1-1, with D uncertain. With 4 bases removed from V and 1 base from J, the gap between germline ends came to 7 bases. The length of the CDR3 is 13 residues. Germline lookup yields CDR1 MRHNA and CDR2 SNTAGT. CDR3: CASSVGENTEAFF. The DNA for the CDR3 is TGTGCCAGCAGTGTAGGAGAGAACACTGAAGCTTTCTTT.

The CDR3, as DNA: TGCGCCAGCAGCTGGGACACAACCTACGAGCAGTACTTC. This codes for CASSWDTTYEQYF. V usage is TRBV5-1 and J usage is TRBJ2-7, with D perhaps matching TRBD1 (6 bases). Trimming took 3 bases from V and 2 from J, leaving 9 bases between them. Germline V gene sequence: CDR1 SGHRS, CDR2 YFSETQ. CDR3 size: 13 residues.

The chain is built from TRBV7-8 and TRBJ1-2, with 9 bases that match TRBD1. The length of the CDR3 is 18 residues. Germline trimming cut 8 bases from V and 5 bases from J; bases unmatched to any gene: 21. Per germline, CDR1 SGHVS and CDR2 FQNEAQ. The chain's CDR3 is CASSQTGDRVAVWYGYTF. The DNA for the CDR3 is TGTGCCAGCTCACAGACAGGGGACAGGGTAGCCGTTTGGTATGGCTACACCTTC.

The rearrangement joins TRBV7-2 to TRBJ2-1; TRBD1 aligns across 9 bases. Trimming took 3 bases from V and 8 from J; bases not matched to a gene: 8. This CDR3 contains 15 residues. The V gene's germline CDR1 is SGHTA and CDR2 FQGNSA. The DNA of the CDR3 is TGTGCCAGCAGCTTTACGGGACAGGGTAGCTATGAGCAGTTCTTC. Translating it yields CASSFTGQGSYEQFF.

This clone was seen a few times. V and J are TRBV7-9 and TRBJ2-7; perhaps TRBD1 as D (6 bases). This CDR3 comprises 12 residues. With 8 bases removed from V and 9 bases from J, the gap between germline ends came to 17 bases. Germline V lookup: CDR1 SEHNR, CDR2 FQNEAQ (reference sequence). The CDR3 region is CASSNTGSMQYV. The CDR3 DNA follows: TGTGCCAGCTCAAATACAGGGTCGATGCAGTACGTC.

The chain has TRBV29-1 and TRBJ1-1; D remains ambiguous. The ends were cut back, 4 bases at V and 1 base at J, with 13 bases in the middle. CDR3 length: 14 residues. Germline V gene sequence: CDR1 SQVTM, CDR2 ANQGSEA. The CDR3 bases are TGCAGCGTTGCGAGATTAGCGGGGAACACTGAAGCTTTCTTT. Its protein is CSVARLAGNTEAFF.

The V and J genes are TRBV19 and TRBJ2-5; 8 bases agree with TRBD2. V was pared by 6 bases and J by 1 base, with 7 bases of the junction left unmatched. The germline gives CDR1 LNHDA, CDR2 SQIVND (reference sequence). The CDR3 is made up of 15 amino acids. CDR3 loop: CASSSVAGTQETQYF. The CDR3 DNA is TGTGCCAGTAGCAGTGTAGCGGGAACCCAAGAGACCCAGTACTTC.

V gene TRBV7-9 combines with J gene TRBJ1-1; maybe TRBD1 (5 bases). CDR3 size: 12 residues. V lost 3 bases and J lost 6, with 8 bases in between. Germline V gene lookup returns CDR1 SEHNR and CDR2 FQNEAQ (reference sequence). The CDR3 nucleotides are TGTGCCAGCAGCTTCACAGGTGCTGAAGCTTTCTTT. It translates to CASSFTGAEAFF.

This clone was detected only once. The chain links TRBV19 to TRBJ1-2; the match to TRBD1 covers 9 bases. The CDR3 contains 15 residues. V dropped 2 bases and J dropped 6; count of bases not matched to a gene: 7. Germline V gives CDR1 LNHDA, CDR2 SQIVND (reference sequence). In nucleotides, the CDR3 is TGTGCCAGTAGTATAATCGGGACAGGGTCTGATGGCTACACCTTC. Translating it yields CASSIIGTGSDGYTF. Supplemented by reference TRBV19 and TRBJ1-2, the full variable domain reads DGGITQSPKYLFRKEGQNVTLSCEQNLNHDAMYWYRQDPGQGLRLIYYSQIVNDFQKGDIAEGYSVSREKKESFPLTVTSAQKNPTAFYLCASSIIGTGSDGYTFGSGTRLTVV.

The chain combines TRBV5-1 with TRBJ1-1, with 9 bases aligning to TRBD1. CDR1 SGHRS and CDR2 YFSETQ come from the germline V gene. V lost 4 bases to trimming and J lost 4 bases; unmatched junction nucleotides: 8. The CDR3 has 15 amino acids. The CDR3 sequence is CASSGGTGWGTEAFF. The DNA of the CDR3 is TGCGCCAGCAGCGGAGGGACAGGGTGGGGCACTGAAGCTTTCTTT.

This chain joins TRBV3-1 (or the pseudogene TRBV3-2) and TRBJ2-1; tentative D call: TRBD1 (6 bases). Deletions cut 2 bases from V and 4 bases from J, with 12 bases between. Germline CDR1 and CDR2: LGHDT and YNNKEL (reference sequence). CDR3 length equals 15 residues. The CDR3 sequence: CASSQRQGLYNEQFF. DNA for the CDR3: TGTGCCAGCAGCCAACGGCAGGGGCTATACAATGAGCAGTTCTTC.

DNA of the CDR3: TGTGCCAGTAGTATGAGGGCGATTGCAACTAATGAAAAACTGTTTTTT. Translation gives CASSMRAIATNEKLFF. The V call is TRBV19, the J call TRBJ1-4; unclear D gene. The CDR3 extends over 16 amino acids. Trimming shortened V by 3 bases and J by 0 bases, and 11 bases separated the two germline ends. CDR1 is LNHDA, CDR2 SQIVND, per germline (reference sequence).

V is TRBV5-6 and J is TRBJ1-6; D may be TRBD1 (5 bases). This CDR3 comprises 16 residues. CDR1 is SGHDT and CDR2 is YYEEEE in the germline V gene. Trimming cost V 4 bases and J 9 bases, with 20 bases left between them. CDR3 DNA: TGTGCCAGCAGCCTCGCGGGAGGGACGAGCAGTTCACCCCTCCACTTT. Translation: CASSLAGGTSSSPLHF. Combining the CDR3 with reference TRBV5-6 and TRBJ1-6 gives the whole variable domain DAGVTQSPTHLIKTRGQQVTLRCSPKSGHDTVSWYQQALGQGPQFIFQYYEEEERQRGNFPDRFSGHQFPNYSSELNVNALLLGDSALYLCASSLAGGTSSSPLHFGNGTRLTVT.

This sequence joins TRBV3-1 (or the pseudogene TRBV3-2) and TRBJ2-3; 8 bases map to TRBD2. Unmatched junction bases numbered 11, after V lost 4 bases and J lost 5 bases. The germline CDR1 and CDR2 sequences are LGHDT and YNNKEL (reference sequence). The CDR3 is 16 amino acids. This chain's CDR3 is CASSRVTAGAGDTQYF. The CDR3, as DNA: TGTGCCAGCAGCCGAGTCACAGCGGGGGCGGGAGATACGCAGTATTTT.

This clone showed up just a few times. V gene TRBV9 combines with J gene TRBJ1-2; possible D gene TRBD1, 6 bases. This CDR3 comprises 18 residues. CDR1 is SGDLS and CDR2 is YYNGEE in the germline V gene. The V and J ends lost 0 bases and 4 bases respectively, with 22 bases between them. CDR3 sequence reads: CASSVGPGRGGGAYGYTF. The CDR3 DNA follows: TGTGCCAGCAGCGTAGGGCCCGGGCGAGGTGGGGGCGCCTATGGCTACACCTTC.

This rearrangement joins TRBV7-9 to TRBJ1-2, with a weak D call TRBD1 (6 bases). This CDR3 contains 17 residues. V was cut by 5 bases and J by 1 base, with 20 bases left in between. Germline CDR1 SEHNR, CDR2 FQNEAQ (reference sequence). CDR3 amino acids: CASSQQGPLVLNYGYTF. The CDR3 DNA sequence: TGTGCCAGCAGCCAACAGGGCCCCCTCGTGCTTAACTATGGCTACACCTTC.

The V gene is TRBV2, the J gene TRBJ1-5, with D possibly matching TRBD1 (6 bases). Germline V gene sequence: CDR1 SNHLY, CDR2 FYNNEI. The CDR3 totals 15 residues. Deletions cut 5 bases from V and 0 bases from J, with 11 bases between. In DNA form, the CDR3 reads TGTGCCAGCAGTTCGGGACACCTTAGCAATCAGCCCCAGCATTTT. Its protein is CASSSGHLSNQPQHF.

This clone has only a few counts. The chain links TRBV28 to TRBJ1-1; 8 positions match TRBD1. Germline assignment: CDR1 MDHEN and CDR2 SYDVKM. Trimming took 2 bases from V and 4 from J; bases not matched to a gene: 3. The CDR3 extends over 14 amino acids. The CDR3 is CASSLPTGGTEAFF. The CDR3 region has the DNA TGTGCCAGCAGTTTACCAACAGGGGGCACTGAAGCTTTCTTT.

The chain has TRBV23-1 and TRBJ2-7; a possible D gene is TRBD1 (6 bases). TRBV23-1 is labeled an ORF, and its function is uncertain. Trimming stripped 6 bases from V and 2 bases from J, with 14 bases between. The CDR3 has 14 amino acids. The CDR3 sequence: CASRGAGCPYEQYV. CDR3 coding DNA: TGCGCCAGCAGGGGGGCAGGGTGTCCCTACGAGCAGTACGTC.

This chain connects TRBV12-3 or TRBV12-4 to TRBJ1-2; D is perhaps TRBD1 (5 bases). The CDR3 contains 13 residues. V was cut by 1 base and J by 5 bases, with 8 bases left in between. CDR3 DNA sequence: TGTGCCAGCAGTTTAGAGGGGTTTTATGGCTACACCTTC. Translating gives CASSLEGFYGYTF.

The J gene is TRBJ1-2, the V gene TRBV27; possible D gene TRBD1, 5 bases. The length of the CDR3 is 13 residues. Germline V gives CDR1 MNHEY, CDR2 SMNVEV (reference sequence). V lost 8 bases, J lost 8 bases, and 18 bases lay in between. The CDR3 here is CASGHQGRRGYTF. DNA of the CDR3: TGTGCCAGCGGCCATCAGGGCCGTCGCGGCTACACCTTC.

Judged by abundance, this clone is medium-sized. J is TRBJ1-2 and V is TRBV19, with no clear D. CDR1 is LNHDA, CDR2 SQIVND, per germline (reference sequence). The CDR3 runs 13 residues. Trimming cost V 6 bases and J 6 bases, with 14 bases left between them. Written as DNA, the CDR3 is TGTGCCAGTAGGCCCCGGGCCGGGGATGGCTACACCTTC. This translates into CASRPRAGDGYTF.

The rearrangement uses TRBV4-2 and TRBJ1-6; maybe TRBD1 (6 bases). V gave up 1 base and J gave up 0 bases, with 19 bases separating them. The germline gives CDR1 LGHNA, CDR2 YNFKEQ. The CDR3 is 20 residues long. CDR3 loop: CASSQGGAWGGGSYNSPLHF. The CDR3 bases are TGTGCCAGCAGCCAAGGAGGAGCATGGGGAGGGGGCTCCTATAATTCACCCCTCCACTTT.

V gene TRBV9 combines with J gene TRBJ1-6; 7 bases fit TRBD1. Trimming took 1 base from V and 9 from J; bases not matched to a gene: 4. CDR1 and CDR2 (germline): SGDLS, YYNGEE. The CDR3 contains 14 residues. The CDR3 DNA sequence: TGTGCCAGCAGCGTACAGGGGGGAAGTTCACCCCTCCACTTT. It yields the protein CASSVQGGSSPLHF.

This chain links TRBV5-6 with TRBJ1-1; 9 positions agree with TRBD1. The V gene end was trimmed by 3 bases and the J gene end by 11 bases; junction bases not matched to a gene: 14. Germline assignment: CDR1 SGHDT and CDR2 YYEEEE. This CDR3 comprises 15 residues. This chain's CDR3 is CASSSLPTGGGEAFF. In DNA, the CDR3 is TGTGCCAGCAGCTCCCTACCCACAGGGGGCGGAGAGGCTTTCTTT.